Sequencing of this TCR beta chain was carried out in a study of Graves' ophthalmopathy and Graves' hyperthyroidism. At least ten counts were recorded for this clonotype. TCR beta CDR3 amplification used RNA transcripts. Amplification began with first-round RT-PCR using HTBI primers, then second-round multiplex PCR was performed. Each CDR3 protein is one row after TCRdb ran MiXCR on the multiplex PCR reads. The profile shows approximately 1.2 million distinct CDR3 sequences, less than 45% of them singletons. With V trimmed by 6 bases and J by 3 bases, 3 bases remained unmatched. Germline-derived CDR1 and CDR2 are DFQATT and SNEGSKA (reference sequence). The length of the CDR3 is 12 residues.

The V gene is TRBV20-1, the J gene TRBJ1-2, with 8 nucleotides matching TRBD1. The TCR comes from an adult man with Graves' hyperthyroidism. The sequenced sample consisted of peripheral blood or thyroid tissue (not recorded which). The CDR3 sequence: CSAQQGDYGYTF. The CDR3 bases are TGCAGTGCCCAACAGGGGGACTATGGCTACACCTTC.